A single sample gave rise to the 29 T cell receptor beta chains below, sequenced in a study of vaccination and CD4 T cells after COVID-19. Cultured CD4+ T-cell DNA underwent Oncomine TCR Beta short-read sequencing. From the PCR reads, TCRdb called clonotypes with MiXCR, one entry per CDR3 protein. The sample includes around 4,200 distinct CDR3 sequences, about 35% of them seen just once. Their antigens are not known. Treatment in this sample: roughly 11-day PBMC culture with coronavirus spike peptide pools or control peptides (ViraFEST assay). CD4+ T lymphocytes from the unexposed donor were collected before the COVID-19 pandemic (2011-2018). The source material was CD4+ T cells from blood, cultured in vitro. Receptor source: a human donor in good health.

Remarks on this clonotype: An end of the junction does not agree with germline; a read error may underlie this. In nucleotides, the CDR3 is TGTGCCAGCAGCCAGGGTCTAGCTCCAGAGACCCAGTGCTTC. Residues: CASSQGLAPETQCF. V is TRBV4-2 and J is TRBJ2-5; D is perhaps TRBD2 (5 bases). This CDR3 is 14 amino acids long. Germline CDR1 LGHNA, CDR2 YNFKEQ.

The chain recombines TRBV19 with TRBJ2-5, with unresolved D. Germline CDR1 LNHDA, CDR2 SQIVND (reference sequence). V was cut by 4 bases and J by 4 bases, with 13 bases left in between. The CDR3 has 14 amino acids. Written as DNA, the CDR3 is TGTGCCAGTAGTAAAAGGGCCTCAATAGAGACCCAGTACTTC. Translation gives CASSKRASIETQYF. The whole variable domain, filled in from reference TRBV19 and TRBJ2-5, reads DGGITQSPKYLFRKEGQNVTLSCEQNLNHDAMYWYRQDPGQGLRLIYYSQIVNDFQKGDIAEGYSVSREKKESFPLTVTSAQKNPTAFYLCASSKRASIETQYFGPGTRLLVL.

The V gene is TRBV24-1, the J gene TRBJ1-2; D remains unclear. The CDR3 runs to 11 residues. CDR1 and CDR2 (germline): KGHDR, SFDVKD. Trimming removed 2 bases from V and 8 bases from J, with 5 bases in between. CDR3 protein: CATSDSQGYTF. The CDR3 DNA follows: TGTGCCACCAGTGATTCCCAGGGCTACACCTTC.

This CDR3 reads CASSPTGGGLGSTDTQYF. As DNA, the CDR3 is TGTGCCAGCAGCCCCACGGGGGGGGGCCTGGGCTCTACAGATACGCAGTATTTT. The chain joins TRBV7-8 to TRBJ2-3; 8 bases are shared with TRBD2. The germline V gene encodes CDR1 SGHVS and CDR2 FQNEAQ. The V segment lost 5 bases and the J segment 3 bases; nucleotides outside the gene matches: 16. The CDR3 consists of 18 residues.

The chain has TRBV5-1 and TRBJ1-2; D not certain. CDR1 is SGHRS and CDR2 is YFSETQ in the germline V gene. The germline V and J ends were trimmed by 7 bases and 1 base, with 11 bases remaining between them. This CDR3 has 13 residues. The DNA of the CDR3 is TGCGCCAGCGGACCGGAATTTAACTATGGCTACACCTTC. This codes for CASGPEFNYGYTF.

The V gene is TRBV29-1, the J gene TRBJ2-5; D tentatively reads TRBD1 or TRBD2 (6 bases each). The germline V gene encodes CDR1 SQVTM and CDR2 ANQGSEA. Trimming took off 1 base at V and 1 base at J, with 13 bases between the two ends. The CDR3 is made up of 15 amino acids. This chain's CDR3 is CSVEAGASAQETQYF. The CDR3 coding sequence is TGCAGCGTTGAAGCGGGGGCGAGCGCCCAAGAGACCCAGTACTTC.

The V gene is TRBV2, the J gene TRBJ1-6, with D hard to call. Germline V gives CDR1 SNHLY, CDR2 FYNNEI. This CDR3 comprises 13 residues. The V and J ends lost 3 bases and 4 bases respectively, with 4 bases between them. The CDR3 here is CASSDEYNSPLHF. In nucleotides, the CDR3 is TGTGCCAGCAGTGATGAGTATAATTCACCCCTCCACTTT.

This sequence joins TRBV21-1 and TRBJ1-1; the D segment call TRBD1 is taken from the table without a DNA check. TRBV21-1 is termed a pseudogene. This CDR3 spans 17 amino acids. The CDR3 loop reads CASSKVGYSWGALEAFF. The CDR3 DNA reads TGTGCCAGCAGCAAAGTGGGTTACTCCTGGGGGGCGCTTGAAGCTTTCTTT.

V usage is TRBV2 and J usage is TRBJ2-6; D is undetermined. Germline V gene data show CDR1 as SNHLY and CDR2 as FYNNEI. V lost 7 bases and J lost 2, with 6 bases in between. This CDR3 is built from 13 residues. The CDR3 nucleotides read TGTGCCAGCATATCGACTGGGGCCAACGTCCTGACTTTC. Its translation: CASISTGANVLTF.

This clonotype was counted only a few times. The J gene is TRBJ2-1, the V gene TRBV19; D is ambiguous. Germline loops: CDR1 LNHDA, CDR2 SQIVND (reference sequence). Trimming cost V 7 bases and J 6 bases, with 16 bases left between them. This CDR3 contains 14 residues. The CDR3 DNA is TGTGCCAGTACCGTAGGAAATGTGGGCAATGAGCAGTTCTTC. Its protein is CASTVGNVGNEQFF. The complete variable domain, with remaining parts taken from reference TRBV19 and TRBJ2-1, reads DGGITQSPKYLFRKEGQNVTLSCEQNLNHDAMYWYRQDPGQGLRLIYYSQIVNDFQKGDIAEGYSVSREKKESFPLTVTSAQKNPTAFYLCASTVGNVGNEQFFGPGTRLTVL.

This chain connects TRBV24-1 to TRBJ2-2; no reliable D call. From germline, CDR1 is KGHDR and CDR2 SFDVKD. The CDR3 spans 12 residues. Trimming pared 4 bases from V and 8 bases from J, leaving 7 bases between. The CDR3, as DNA: TGTGCCACCAGTGACCGGTTTGGGGAGCTGTTTTTT. It is translated as CATSDRFGELFF.

This clonotype has more than one count but fewer than ten. The chain has TRBV12-3 or TRBV12-4 and TRBJ2-7; D assignment may be TRBD1 or TRBD2 (5 bases each). The CDR3 covers 14 residues. Trimming removed 5 bases at V and 3 bases at J, with 14 bases between. Here the CDR3 DNA reads TGTGCCAGCAGTACCGGGACGGAGAACTACGAGCAGTACTTC. This codes for CASSTGTENYEQYF.

The chain carries TRBV30 and TRBJ1-5, with TRBD1 matching over 8 bases. Germline V gives CDR1 GTSNPN, CDR2 SVGIG (reference sequence). The CDR3 is made up of 15 amino acids. Unmatched junction bases numbered 7, after V lost 1 base and J lost 5 bases. The CDR3 loop reads CAWSGRTGWDQPQHF. The CDR3, as DNA: TGTGCCTGGAGTGGGAGGACAGGGTGGGATCAGCCCCAGCATTTT.

V gene TRBV7-3 combines with J gene TRBJ2-1, with D possibly being TRBD1 (6 bases). Germline loops: CDR1 SGHTA, CDR2 FQGTGA. The CDR3 is 13 residues long. V was trimmed by 5 bases and J by 7 bases, leaving 12 bases between them. The CDR3 nucleotides are TGTGCCAGCAGCCAAACAGGGATAAATGAGCAGTTCTTC. Its protein product is CASSQTGINEQFF.

V and J are TRBV9 and TRBJ1-2, with D unresolved. V lost 0 bases and J lost 2, with 8 bases in between. The CDR3 spans 14 residues. Germline CDR1 reads SGDLS; CDR2 reads YYNGEE. The CDR3 region has the DNA TGTGCCAGCAGCGTAGGGCAGAGCAACTATGGCTACACCTTC. Its translation: CASSVGQSNYGYTF. The whole variable domain, filled in from reference TRBV9 and TRBJ1-2, reads DSGVTQTPKHLITATGQRVTLRCSPRSGDLSVYWYQQSLDQGLQFLIQYYNGEERAKGNILERFSAQQFPDLHSELNLSSLELGDSALYFCASSVGQSNYGYTFGSGTRLTVV.

The chain couples TRBV19 to TRBJ1-5, with D unresolved. Trimming took 0 bases from V and 4 from J, leaving 16 bases between them. The CDR3 runs to 17 residues. Germline V gene sequence: CDR1 LNHDA, CDR2 SQIVND (reference sequence). CDR3 residues: CASSIDSSQKGNQPQHF. In nucleotides, the CDR3 is TGTGCCAGTAGTATAGATAGCAGTCAGAAGGGAAATCAGCCCCAGCATTTT.

The chain joins TRBV3-1 to TRBJ1-1; D unclear. Germline CDR1 LGHDT, CDR2 YNNKEL (reference sequence). Trimming cost V 3 bases and J 8 bases, with 13 bases left between them. The CDR3 extends over 13 amino acids. The CDR3 protein is CASSQAQLVEAFF. In nucleotides, the CDR3 is TGTGCCAGCAGCCAGGCACAGTTGGTAGAAGCTTTCTTT. The variable domain in full, completed from reference TRBV3-1 and TRBJ1-1, reads DTAVSQTPKYLVTQMGNDKSIKCEQNLGHDTMYWYKQDSKKFLKIMFSYNNKELIINETVPNRFSPKSPDKAHLNLHINSLELGDSAVYFCASSQAQLVEAFFGQGTRLTVV.

DNA for the CDR3: TGCAGTGCTCACATCAGGGGGAGCACTCCTTACGAGCAGTACTTC. Its protein product is CSAHIRGSTPYEQYF. The V call is TRBV20-1, the J call TRBJ2-7, with 7 bases that match TRBD1. The V gene end was trimmed by 5 bases and the J gene end by 4 bases; junction bases not matched to a gene: 14. Per the germline V gene, CDR1 is DFQATT and CDR2 is SNEGSKA (reference sequence). The CDR3 loop spans 15 amino acids.

This clonotype was counted between two and nine times. V and J are TRBV20-1 and TRBJ1-2; D is undetermined. The CDR3 spans 13 residues. The germline V gene encodes CDR1 DFQATT and CDR2 SNEGSKA (reference sequence). V lost 0 bases and J 8 bases, leaving 13 bases between the germline ends. The CDR3, as DNA: TGCAGTGCTAGAGATGGACGGGGAGGAGGCTACACCTTC. Residues: CSARDGRGGGYTF.

This clonotype has just a few counts. The chain joins TRBV9 to TRBJ2-5; D unresolved. Trimming took off 1 base at V and 2 bases at J, with 0 bases between the two ends. Per germline, CDR1 SGDLS and CDR2 YYNGEE. This CDR3 is 11 amino acids long. In nucleotides, the CDR3 is TGTGCCAGCAGCGTACAAGAGACCCAGTACTTC. Its protein is CASSVQETQYF.

This clonotype was seen only a few times. The chain joins TRBV2 to TRBJ2-7, with TRBD1 identical over 7 bases. Germline-derived CDR1 and CDR2 are SNHLY and FYNNEI. The CDR3 totals 14 residues. V shed 6 bases, J shed 2 bases, and the junction held 7 bases outside the gene matches. CDR3 loop: CASSRMTGPYEQYF. The CDR3 DNA reads as TGTGCCAGCAGCCGAATGACAGGGCCCTACGAGCAGTACTTC. The whole variable domain, remainder taken from reference TRBV2 and TRBJ2-7, is EPEVTQTPSHQVTQMGQEVILRCVPISNHLYFYWYRQILGQKVEFLVSFYNNEISEKSEIFDDQFSVERPDGSNFTLKIRSTKLEDSAMYFCASSRMTGPYEQYFGPGTRLTVT.

This clonotype was detected once. The chain uses TRBV5-1 and TRBJ1-1; D is ambiguous. Germline loops: CDR1 SGHRS, CDR2 YFSETQ. The CDR3 loop spans 15 amino acids. V was pared by 1 base and J by 1 base, with 11 bases between. The CDR3 bases are TGCGCCAGCAGCTTGTTGGGTCTGAGGAACACTGAAGCTTTCTTT. It translates to CASSLLGLRNTEAFF.

The genes are TRBV18 and TRBJ2-1, with D perhaps TRBD1 (5 bases). Deletions cut 2 bases from V and 6 bases from J, with 14 bases between. The CDR3 runs 15 residues. Germline CDR1 reads KGHSH; CDR2 reads LQKENI. The CDR3 bases are TGTGCCAGCTCACCAATAGGGGCAATGGGCAATGAGCAGTTCTTC. It codes for CASSPIGAMGNEQFF.

By frequency in the sample, this clonotype is medium-sized. CDR3 in amino acids: CASSHMDNEQFF. DNA of the CDR3: TGTGCCAGCAGTCACATGGACAATGAGCAGTTCTTC. The chain uses TRBV6-1 and TRBJ2-1; D is ambiguous. Trimming cost V 5 bases and J 5 bases, with 7 bases left between them. This CDR3 comprises 12 residues. Germline CDR1 reads MNHNS; CDR2 reads SASEGT.

This chain connects TRBV10-1 to TRBJ2-3; 9 bases match TRBD2. CDR3 length: 15 residues. Germline-derived CDR1 and CDR2 are WNHNN and SYGVQD (reference sequence). J was trimmed by 2 bases and V by 10 bases; bases with no gene match: 10. CDR3 protein: CATSPRLADTDTQYF. The CDR3 DNA is TGCGCCACCTCACCGAGACTAGCGGACACAGATACGCAGTATTTT.

This clonotype has only a few counts. The chain has TRBV4-2 and TRBJ1-2; tentatively, D is TRBD1 (5 bases). The CDR3 loop spans 16 amino acids. Trimming took off 7 bases at V and 4 bases at J, with 22 bases between the two ends. Germline V gene sequence: CDR1 LGHNA, CDR2 YNFKEQ. The CDR3 region is CASTPLSGNGGYGYTF. The CDR3 DNA follows: TGTGCCAGCACGCCACTGTCTGGGAATGGGGGCTATGGCTACACCTTC.

This clonotype came up a few times. The genes are TRBV6-1 and TRBJ1-2; 7 bases align to TRBD1. V lost 2 bases and J lost 4; bases outside the gene matches: 10. Germline CDR1 MNHNS, CDR2 SASEGT. The CDR3 is 16 amino acids. CDR3 in amino acids: CASSEIATGKLYGYTF. CDR3 DNA: TGTGCCAGCAGTGAAATAGCGACAGGGAAACTCTATGGCTACACCTTC.

On this clonotype itself: An end of the junction differs from the germline gene, which may be a read error. Written as DNA, the CDR3 is TGTGCCAGCAGCTTGGAGGGGGCCTATGGCTACACCTTC. Amino acids: CASSLEGAYGYTF. V is TRBV5-3 and J is TRBJ1-2; TRBD1 agrees at 7 bases. Being an ORF, TRBV5-3 has a function that is uncertain. CDR3 length: 13 residues.

In this sample, this clonotype turned up a few times. The rearrangement uses TRBV5-4 and TRBJ1-5; 7 nucleotides line up with TRBD1. V shed 3 bases, J shed 0 bases, and the junction held 12 bases outside the gene matches. This CDR3 has 18 residues. In germline, CDR1 is SGHNT, CDR2 YYREEE (reference sequence). For the CDR3, the DNA is TGTGCCAGCAGCTCGAGGAGGGGGCGACCCTATAGCAATCAGCCCCAGCATTTT. Its protein product is CASSSRRGRPYSNQPQHF.